What follows is one T cell receptor (beta chain) and its context. As yet, its antigen is unknown. The entry originates in a study of OX40 agonist ivuxolimab in advanced cancers. Across the whole study: Partial responses occurred in Three dose-escalation patients, one with hepatocellular carcinoma and two with cutaneous melanoma.

Measured with immunoSEQ multiplex PCR; TCRdb has only the in-frame clones, and not every one. The sample shows about 80,000 clones, around 94% of them seen only once. Overall study findings and caveats: Some nonresponders also had low normalized T-cell clonal expansion. On average, CD8+ T cells had more expanded clones than CD4+.

Trimming removed 3 bases from V and 5 bases from J, with 3 bases in between. Germline V gene sequence: CDR1 SGHRS, CDR2 YFSETQ. The CDR3 runs 11 residues. The clonotype was recovered from an adult with an advanced solid tumor such as melanoma, head and neck, liver or kidney cancer. This rearrangement joins TRBV5-1 to TRBJ2-1; D uncertain. The sample in question was CD4+ or CD8+ T cells sorted from blood, obtained in a trial of the OX40 agonist ivuxolimab. The CDR3 protein is CASSSDNEQFF. CDR3 sequence (DNA): TGCGCCAGCAGCTCAGACAATGAGCAGTTCTTC.